The clone carrying this TCR beta chain was counted many times. Its target is unknown. These data originate in a study of CD8 T cells in ankylosing spondylitis. Study outcomes and limitations: Several of the motif variants were reported before in synovial fluid and blood from reactive arthritis. Significant enrichment of disease-linked clones was reportedly seen in matched ankylosing spondylitis synovial fluid. Within ankylosing spondylitis blood, a TCR beta motif made up of fewer than ten highly homologous variants appeared to be characteristic.

Germline V gives CDR1 MNHEY, CDR2 SVGAGI. CDR3 length: 17 residues. J gave up 5 bases and V 2 bases, and 10 bases lay outside the gene matches. A quantitative 5'-RACE method, one with molecular barcodes, was used to make TCR beta libraries. MiXCR, applied by TCRdb to the 5' RACE reads, yields one record per CDR3 protein. The sample contains approximately 240,000 distinct CDR3 sequences, over 9.5% of which appear only once. Sequenced: blood, either unsorted or a sorted T cell fraction (not recorded which). The source is a male donor with ankylosing spondylitis or in good health (not recorded which). The gene calls are TRBV6-5 and TRBJ2-2; 8 nucleotides match TRBD2. The CDR3 sequence is CASSYGRAGVQTGELFF. CDR3 nucleotide sequence: TGTGCCAGCAGTTACGGTCGAGCGGGAGTTCAGACCGGGGAGCTGTTTTTT.